One T cell receptor (beta chain) is described in this entry. As yet, its antigen is unknown. This specimen comes from a study of regulatory dendritic cells for organ transplantation. Study information: Monocytes received vitamin D3 on days 0 and 4, IL-10 on day 4. Overall study findings and caveats: Naive T cells showed high diversity, memory cells less, memory CD8+ least. Among resting subsets, memory CD8+ cells contained the most alloreactive clonotypes.

The repertoire was sequenced with immunoSEQ multiplex PCR; TCRdb's copy has only in-frame clones and lacks some. The repertoire has 20,000 or so clones, approximately 85% of them found once; the top ten carry around 0.68%. V lost 6 bases to trimming and J lost 4 bases; unmatched junction nucleotides: 11. CDR1 MNHEY and CDR2 SMNVEV come from the germline V gene (reference sequence). The CDR3 contains 15 residues. Sorted T cells were CFSE-labeled and cultured four to five days with allogeneic regulatory or mature dendritic cells at 1:10. This chain uses TRBV27 with TRBJ2-7; TRBD2 matches 8 bases. Sequencing was performed on naive CD4+ T cells from blood cultured with regulatory dendritic cells. Subset of the sample: CD45RA+ naive T cells. The receptor comes from a human donor in good health. The chain's CDR3 is CASSRPGGGLYEQYF. The CDR3 DNA is TGTGCCAGCAGCCGTCCGGGAGGGGGACTATACGAGCAGTACTTC.